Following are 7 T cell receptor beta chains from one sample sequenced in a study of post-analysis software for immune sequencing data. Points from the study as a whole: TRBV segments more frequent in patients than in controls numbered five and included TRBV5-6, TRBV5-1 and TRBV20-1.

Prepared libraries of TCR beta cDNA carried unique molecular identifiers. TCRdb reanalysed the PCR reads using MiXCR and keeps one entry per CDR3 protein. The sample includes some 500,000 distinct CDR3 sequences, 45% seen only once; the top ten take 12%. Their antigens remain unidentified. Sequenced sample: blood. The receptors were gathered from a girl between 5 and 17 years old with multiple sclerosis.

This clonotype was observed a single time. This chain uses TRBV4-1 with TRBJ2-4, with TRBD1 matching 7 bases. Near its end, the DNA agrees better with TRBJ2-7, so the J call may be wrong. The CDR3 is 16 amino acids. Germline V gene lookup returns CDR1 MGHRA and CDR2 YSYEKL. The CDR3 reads CASSQDMTGWGYEQYF. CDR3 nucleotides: TGCGCCAGCAGCCAAGATATGACAGGGTGGGGGTACGAGCAGTACTTC.

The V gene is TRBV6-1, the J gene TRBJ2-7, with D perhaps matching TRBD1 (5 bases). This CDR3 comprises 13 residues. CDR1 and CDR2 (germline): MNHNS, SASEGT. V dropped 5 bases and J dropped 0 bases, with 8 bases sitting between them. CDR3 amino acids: CASSWTLSYEQYF. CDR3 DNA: TGTGCCAGCAGTTGGACACTCTCCTACGAGCAGTACTTC.

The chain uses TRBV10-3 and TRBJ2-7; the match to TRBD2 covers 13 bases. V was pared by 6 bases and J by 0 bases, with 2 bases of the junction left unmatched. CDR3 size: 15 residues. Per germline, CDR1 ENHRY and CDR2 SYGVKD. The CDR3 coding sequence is TGTGCCATCAGGGGGACTAGCGGGGACTCCTACGAGCAGTACTTC. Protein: CAIRGTSGDSYEQYF.

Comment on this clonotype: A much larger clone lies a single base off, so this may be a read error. The CDR3 here is CASSTRIGDYTF. The CDR3 nucleotides read TGTGCCAGCAGCACCCGGATCGGGGACTACACCTTC. This chain links TRBV12-3 or TRBV12-4 with TRBJ1-2; no clear D gene. The CDR3 covers 12 residues. V gave up 6 bases and J gave up 10 bases, with 15 bases separating them.

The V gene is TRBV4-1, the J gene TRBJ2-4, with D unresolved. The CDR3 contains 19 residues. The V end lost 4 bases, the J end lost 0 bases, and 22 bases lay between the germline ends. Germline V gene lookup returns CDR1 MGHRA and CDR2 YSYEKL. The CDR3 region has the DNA TGCGCCAGCAGCCCGACAAGGGCAGGTCTTGAACTAGCCAAAAACATTCAGTACTTC. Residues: CASSPTRAGLELAKNIQYF.

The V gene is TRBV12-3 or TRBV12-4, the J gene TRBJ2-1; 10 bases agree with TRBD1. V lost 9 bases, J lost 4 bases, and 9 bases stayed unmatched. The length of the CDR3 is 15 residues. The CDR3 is CASHFDRGLYNEQFF. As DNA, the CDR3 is TGTGCCAGTCACTTCGACAGGGGGCTTTACAATGAGCAGTTCTTC.

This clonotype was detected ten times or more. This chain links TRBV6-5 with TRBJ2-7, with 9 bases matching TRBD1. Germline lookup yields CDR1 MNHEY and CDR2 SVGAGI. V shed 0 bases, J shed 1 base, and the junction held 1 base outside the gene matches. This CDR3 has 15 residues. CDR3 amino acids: CASSYSGTGSYEQYF. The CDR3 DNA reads TGTGCCAGCAGTTACTCCGGGACAGGGTCCTACGAGCAGTACTTC.